The TCR beta chain under discussion was sequenced for a study of T cell changes during pregnancy in multiple sclerosis. The germline gives CDR1 SEHNR, CDR2 FQNEAQ (reference sequence). V lost 4 bases, J lost 7 bases, and 12 bases stayed unmatched. The CDR3 is 16 amino acids. Data came from immunoSEQ multiplex PCR; TCRdb stores just in-frame clones and leaves some out. The sample has roughly 80,000 clones, 92% seen once; the top ten hold almost 1.5%. The TCR sequence derives from a female donor with multiple sclerosis, enrolled in a pregnancy study. The genes are TRBV7-9 and TRBJ2-1; 8 nucleotides line up with TRBD2. The specimen comprised peripheral blood, sampled before pregnancy. Here the CDR3 reads CASSSAPGLVMNEQFF. The CDR3, as DNA: TGTGCCAGCAGCTCGGCTCCGGGACTAGTTATGAATGAGCAGTTCTTC.